This T cell receptor (beta chain) was recovered during a study of cytomegalovirus exposure and HLA in healthy donors. Study-wide findings and caveats: Sequencing depth across donors, presence/absence analyses assumed, was roughly uniform.

The donors (healthy individuals) were bone marrow donors. Primers: 60 Vbeta forward and 13 Jbeta reverse. The repertoire was sequenced with immunoSEQ multiplex PCR; TCRdb's copy has only in-frame clones and lacks some. Among tens of thousands of clones listed, roughly 50% were seen once. Worth noting for this clone: Its antigen is unknown.

The CDR3 runs to 17 residues. The ends lost 6 bases at V and 0 bases at J; junction bases unmatched: 10. Germline-derived CDR1 and CDR2 are SEHNR and FQNEAQ (reference sequence). This TCR was recovered from a woman aged 35 to 49 in good health and CMV-seropositive. The specimen was PBMCs. V is TRBV7-9 and J is TRBJ1-1, with TRBD1 matching over 10 bases. The CDR3 DNA follows: TGTGCCAGCAGGCCAGCCGGGACAGGGGCTATGAACACTGAAGCTTTCTTT. Protein sequence: CASRPAGTGAMNTEAFF. Filled out from reference TRBV7-9 and TRBJ1-1, the complete variable domain reads DTGVSQNPRHKITKRGQNVTFRCDPISEHNRLYWYRQTLGQGPEFLTYFQNEAQLEKSRLLSDRFSAERPKGSFSTLEIQRTEQGDSAMYLCASRPAGTGAMNTEAFFGQGTRLTVV.